This T cell receptor beta chain was recorded in a study of beta chain features in type 1 diabetes. The whole isolated RNA underwent reverse transcription, so sequencing captured expressed TCRB transcripts. The average read count of naive, central memory and regulatory T cell samples was around 3.8 million. Assay: immunoSEQ multiplex PCR; the TCRdb copy retains only in-frame clones and omits some. This table has under 300,000 clones, approximately 15% appearing once. Study-wide findings and caveats: A pattern of fewer insertions and more deletions at VDJ junctions was seen in type 1 diabetes patients. Significant though moderate, a shortening of TCRB CDR3s appeared in all four CD4+ subsets of Type 1 diabetes patients. Across patients, naive, central memory and Treg TCRB repertoires exhibited apparently greater similarity than was observed across healthy donors.

This clone turned up a few times. The antigen remains unidentified. Trimming removed 1 base at V and 0 bases at J, with 17 bases between. In germline, CDR1 is LGHNA, CDR2 YNFKEQ. This CDR3 contains 18 residues. Central memory, naive, regulatory and stem cell-like memory CD4+ cells were sorted by CD45RO/CCR7/CD25/CD127/CD95/CD27. The rearrangement joins TRBV4-2 to TRBJ2-3, with a possible D match to TRBD2 (6 bases). Sequencing used naive CD4+ T cells from blood. This receptor was identified in a man in his thirties or forties with type 1 diabetes. In nucleotides, the CDR3 is TGTGCCAGCAGCCAAGCAAGACTTGATCGGGGGAGCACAGATACGCAGTATTTT. Its protein is CASSQARLDRGSTDTQYF.